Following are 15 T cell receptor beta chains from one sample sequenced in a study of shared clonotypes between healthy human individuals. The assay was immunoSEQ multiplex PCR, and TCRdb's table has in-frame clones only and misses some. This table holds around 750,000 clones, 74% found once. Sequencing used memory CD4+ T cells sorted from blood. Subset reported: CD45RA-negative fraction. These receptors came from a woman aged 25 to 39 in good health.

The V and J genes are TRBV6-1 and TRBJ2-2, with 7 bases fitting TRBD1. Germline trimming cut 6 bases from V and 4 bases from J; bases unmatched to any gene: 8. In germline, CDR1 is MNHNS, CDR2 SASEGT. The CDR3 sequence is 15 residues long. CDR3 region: CASRIDRVGTGELFF. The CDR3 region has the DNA TGTGCCAGCAGAATCGACAGGGTCGGCACCGGGGAGCTGTTTTTT.

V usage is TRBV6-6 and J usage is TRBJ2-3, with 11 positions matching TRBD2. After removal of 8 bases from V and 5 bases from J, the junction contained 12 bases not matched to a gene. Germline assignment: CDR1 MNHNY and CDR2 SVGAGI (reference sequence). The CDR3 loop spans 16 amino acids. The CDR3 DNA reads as TGTGCCAGCGAGACAAAACTAGCGGGAGTTGTAGATACGCAGTATTTT. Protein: CASETKLAGVVDTQYF.

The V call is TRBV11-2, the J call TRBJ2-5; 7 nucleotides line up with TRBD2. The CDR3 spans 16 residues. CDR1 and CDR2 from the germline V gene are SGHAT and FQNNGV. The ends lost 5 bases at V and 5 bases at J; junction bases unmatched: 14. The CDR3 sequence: CASSRLSGPGGETQYF. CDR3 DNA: TGTGCCAGCAGCCGACTTAGCGGTCCCGGGGGGGAGACCCAGTACTTC.

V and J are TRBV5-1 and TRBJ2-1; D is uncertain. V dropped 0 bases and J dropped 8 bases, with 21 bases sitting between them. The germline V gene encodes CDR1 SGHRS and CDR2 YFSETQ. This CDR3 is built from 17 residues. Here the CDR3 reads CASSLASMAVGKDEQFF. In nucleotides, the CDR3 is TGCGCCAGCAGCTTGGCCTCTATGGCAGTGGGGAAGGATGAGCAGTTCTTC.

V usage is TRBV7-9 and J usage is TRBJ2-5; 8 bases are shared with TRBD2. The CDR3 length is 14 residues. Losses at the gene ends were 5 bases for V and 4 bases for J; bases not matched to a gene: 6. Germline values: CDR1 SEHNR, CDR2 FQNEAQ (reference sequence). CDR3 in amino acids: CASSPGGTLETQYF. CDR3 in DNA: TGTGCCAGCAGCCCGGGGGGGACACTAGAGACCCAGTACTTC.

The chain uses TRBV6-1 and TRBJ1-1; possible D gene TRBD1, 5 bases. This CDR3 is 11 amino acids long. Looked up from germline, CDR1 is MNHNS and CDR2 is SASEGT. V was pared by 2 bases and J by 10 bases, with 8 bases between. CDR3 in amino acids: CASSEIGAAFF. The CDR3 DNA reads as TGTGCCAGCAGTGAAATAGGGGCAGCTTTCTTT.

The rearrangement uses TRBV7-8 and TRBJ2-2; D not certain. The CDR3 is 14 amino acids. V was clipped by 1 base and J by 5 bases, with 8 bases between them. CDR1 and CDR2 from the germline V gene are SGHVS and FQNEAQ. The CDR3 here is CASSLVVGTGELFF. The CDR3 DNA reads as TGTGCCAGCAGCTTAGTTGTGGGGACCGGGGAGCTGTTTTTT.

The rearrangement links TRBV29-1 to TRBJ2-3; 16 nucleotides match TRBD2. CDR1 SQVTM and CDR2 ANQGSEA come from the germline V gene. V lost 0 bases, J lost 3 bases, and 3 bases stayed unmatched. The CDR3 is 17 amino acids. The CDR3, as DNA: TGCAGCGTTGAAGATCCGGGACTAGCGGGAGGGACAGATACGCAGTATTTT. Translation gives CSVEDPGLAGGTDTQYF.

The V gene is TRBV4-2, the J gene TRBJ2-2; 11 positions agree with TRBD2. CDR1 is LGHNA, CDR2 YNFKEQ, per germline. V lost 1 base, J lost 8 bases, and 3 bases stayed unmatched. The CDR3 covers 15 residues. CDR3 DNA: TGTGCCAGCAGCCAAGCCACTAGCGGGAGTGGGGAGCTGTTTTTT. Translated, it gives CASSQATSGSGELFF.

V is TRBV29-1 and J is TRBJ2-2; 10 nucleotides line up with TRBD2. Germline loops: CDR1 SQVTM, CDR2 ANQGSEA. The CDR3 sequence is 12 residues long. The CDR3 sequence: CGIAGGAGELFF. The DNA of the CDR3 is TGCGGTATAGCGGGAGGAGCCGGGGAGCTGTTTTTT.

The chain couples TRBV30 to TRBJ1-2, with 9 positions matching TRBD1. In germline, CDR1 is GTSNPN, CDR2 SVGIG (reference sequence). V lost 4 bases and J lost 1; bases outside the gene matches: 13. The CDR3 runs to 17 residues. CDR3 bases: TGTGCCTGGACCCTAGGGCCGGGGACAGGGATTAACTATGGCTACACCTTC. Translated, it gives CAWTLGPGTGINYGYTF.

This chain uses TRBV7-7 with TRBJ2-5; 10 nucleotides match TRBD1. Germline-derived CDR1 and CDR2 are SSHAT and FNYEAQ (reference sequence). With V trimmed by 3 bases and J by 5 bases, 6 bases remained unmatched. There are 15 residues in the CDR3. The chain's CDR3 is CASSLATGGVETQYF. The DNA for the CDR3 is TGTGCCAGCAGCTTGGCGACAGGGGGCGTTGAGACCCAGTACTTC.

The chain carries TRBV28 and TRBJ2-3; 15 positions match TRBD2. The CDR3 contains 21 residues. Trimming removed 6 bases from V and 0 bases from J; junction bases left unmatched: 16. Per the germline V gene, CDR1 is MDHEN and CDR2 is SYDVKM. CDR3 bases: TGTGCCAGCAGACCCTTGCGTCCCGGGACTAGCGGGAGGAAGAGCACAGATACGCAGTATTTT. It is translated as CASRPLRPGTSGRKSTDTQYF.

The CDR3 DNA reads TGTGCCACCAGCTCTCGGCGGACCGGGGAGCTGTTTTTT. This sequence encodes CATSSRRTGELFF. The rearrangement uses TRBV15 and TRBJ2-2; no firm D call. CDR1 LNHNV and CDR2 YYDKDF come from the germline V gene (reference sequence). The CDR3 spans 13 residues. The V and J ends lost 5 bases and 5 bases respectively, with 9 bases between them.

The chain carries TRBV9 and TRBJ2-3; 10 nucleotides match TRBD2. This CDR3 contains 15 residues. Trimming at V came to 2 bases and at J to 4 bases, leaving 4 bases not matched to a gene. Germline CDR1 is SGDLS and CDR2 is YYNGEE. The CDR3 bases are TGTGCCAGCAGCGTTGATAGCGGGAGGTCAGATACGCAGTATTTT. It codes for CASSVDSGRSDTQYF.